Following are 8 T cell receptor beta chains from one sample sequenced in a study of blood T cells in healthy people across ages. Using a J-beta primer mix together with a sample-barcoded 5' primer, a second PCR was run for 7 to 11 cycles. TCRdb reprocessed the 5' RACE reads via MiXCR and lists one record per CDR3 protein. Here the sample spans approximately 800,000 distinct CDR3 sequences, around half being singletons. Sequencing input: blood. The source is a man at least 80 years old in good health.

Here the CDR3 reads CASSFPDGTDTQYF. The CDR3 DNA follows: TGTGCCAGCAGCTTCCCCGACGGCACAGATACGCAGTATTTT. This chain links TRBV11-2 with TRBJ2-3; D is undetermined. The CDR3 consists of 14 residues. V lost 3 bases and J 1 base, leaving 8 bases between the germline ends. Germline V CDR1 and CDR2: SGHAT, FQNNGV.

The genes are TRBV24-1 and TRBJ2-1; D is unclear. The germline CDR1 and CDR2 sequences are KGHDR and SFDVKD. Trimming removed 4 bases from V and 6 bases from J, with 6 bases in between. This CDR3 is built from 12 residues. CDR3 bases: TGTGCCACCAGTGACGCTAGCAATGAGCAGTTCTTC. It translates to CATSDASNEQFF.

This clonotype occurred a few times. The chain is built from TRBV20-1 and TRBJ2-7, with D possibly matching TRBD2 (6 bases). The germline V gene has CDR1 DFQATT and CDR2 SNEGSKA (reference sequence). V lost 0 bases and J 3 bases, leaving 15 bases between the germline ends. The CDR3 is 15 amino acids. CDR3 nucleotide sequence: TGCAGTGCTAGAGACAGGTTGGGTAGCGGCTACGAGCAGTACTTC. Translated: CSARDRLGSGYEQYF.

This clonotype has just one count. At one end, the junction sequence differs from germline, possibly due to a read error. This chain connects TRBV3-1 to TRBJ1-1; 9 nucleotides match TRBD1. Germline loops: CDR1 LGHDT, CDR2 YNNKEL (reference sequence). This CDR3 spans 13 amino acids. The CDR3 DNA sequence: TGTGCCAGCAGACAGGGGGCGAACACTAAAGCTTTCTTT. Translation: CASRQGANTKAFF.

The DNA of the CDR3 is TGTGCCAGCAGCTCCCGGGCGGGAGGGGTCAATGAGCAGTTCTTC. This sequence encodes CASSSRAGGVNEQFF. This chain links TRBV7-2 with TRBJ2-1; 9 bases align to TRBD2. There are 15 residues in the CDR3. The J segment lost 6 bases and the V segment lost 4 bases, leaving 7 bases of the junction unmatched. From germline, CDR1 is SGHTA and CDR2 FQGNSA.

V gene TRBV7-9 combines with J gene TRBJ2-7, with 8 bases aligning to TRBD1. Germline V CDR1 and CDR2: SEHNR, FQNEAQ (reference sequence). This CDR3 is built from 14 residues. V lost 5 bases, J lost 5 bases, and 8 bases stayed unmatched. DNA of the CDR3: TGTGCCAGCAGCCGTGGACAGGGTATACACGAGCAGTACTTC. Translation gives CASSRGQGIHEQYF.

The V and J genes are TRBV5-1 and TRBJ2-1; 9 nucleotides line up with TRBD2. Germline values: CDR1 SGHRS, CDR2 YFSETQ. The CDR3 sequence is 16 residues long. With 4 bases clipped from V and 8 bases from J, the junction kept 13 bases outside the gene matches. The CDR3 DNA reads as TGCGCCAGCAGCGGGGGGCTAGCGGGAAGTAACGATGAGCAGTTCTTC. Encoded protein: CASSGGLAGSNDEQFF.

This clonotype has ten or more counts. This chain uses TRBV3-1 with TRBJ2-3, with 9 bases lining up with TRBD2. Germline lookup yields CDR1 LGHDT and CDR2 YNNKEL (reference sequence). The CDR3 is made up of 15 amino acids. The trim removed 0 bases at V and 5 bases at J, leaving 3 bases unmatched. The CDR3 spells CASSQDLLAGDTQYF. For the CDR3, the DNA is TGTGCCAGCAGCCAAGATCTACTAGCGGGAGATACGCAGTATTTT.